A selection of T cell receptor beta chains follows, all from one sample in a study of somatic mutations in cytotoxic T cells in rheumatoid arthritis. Profiled with immunoSEQ multiplex PCR; TCRdb holds only in-frame clones, not every one. Of 9,200 or so clones listed, over 60% are singletons. Sequenced: CD8+ T cells sorted from blood. Every receptor here comes from an adult with rheumatoid arthritis. Each CDR3 is given with its conserved first and last residue. The D gene is left open where the match is weak. The size entry is marked missing in some rows and otherwise reads once, few, many or a size class.

V: TRBV4-1; J: TRBJ2-7; size: .; D: TRBD1; CDR3: CASREDRVDYEQYF; DNA: TGCGCCAGCAGGGAAGACAGGGTGGACTACGAGCAGTACTTC
V: TRBV5-5; J: TRBJ2-3; size: .; D: .; CDR3: CASSSGYTDTQYF; DNA: TGTGCCAGCAGCTCCGGATACACAGATACGCAGTATTTT
V: TRBV28; J: TRBJ1-6; size: .; D: .; CDR3: CASRRQTSSYNSPLHF; DNA: TGTGCCAGCAGAAGACAGACGAGCTCCTATAATTCACCCCTCCACTTT
V: TRBV28; J: TRBJ2-1; size: .; D: TRBD1; CDR3: CASSWGGTGADEQFF; DNA: TGTGCCAGCAGTTGGGGAGGGACAGGGGCTGACGAGCAGTTCTTC
V: TRBV5-1; J: TRBJ1-1; size: .; D: .; CDR3: CASTRGGTEAFF; DNA: TGCGCCAGCACCCGAGGGGGCACTGAAGCTTTCTTT
V: TRBV2; J: TRBJ2-1; size: .; D: TRBD1; CDR3: CASSDPGTGVYNEQFF; DNA: TGTGCCAGCAGTGACCCCGGGACAGGGGTGTACAATGAGCAGTTCTTC
V: TRBV7-3; J: TRBJ2-5; size: once; D: .; CDR3: CASSSAGGAETQYF; DNA: TGTGCCAGCAGCTCAGCAGGGGGGGCAGAGACCCAGTACTTC
V: TRBV7-7; J: TRBJ2-7; size: .; D: TRBD1; CDR3: CASSFDRDYEQYF; DNA: TGTGCTAGCAGCTTTGACAGGGACTACGAGCAGTACTTC
V: TRBV4-1; J: TRBJ1-1; size: .; D: .; CDR3: CASSQVQDPNTEAFF; DNA: TGCGCCAGCAGCCAAGTACAGGACCCGAACACTGAAGCTTTCTTT
V: TRBV29-1; J: TRBJ2-5; size: .; D: .; CDR3: CSVDRDAQETQYF; DNA: TGCAGCGTCGACCGGGACGCTCAAGAGACCCAGTACTTC
V: TRBV7-8; J: TRBJ2-7; size: hyperexpanded; D: TRBD1; CDR3: CASSLEYRGEAYEQYF; DNA: TGTGCCAGCAGCTTAGAGTACAGGGGAGAGGCCTACGAGCAGTACTTC
V: TRBV7-3; J: TRBJ1-6; size: .; D: .; CDR3: CASSSLRASSYNSPLHF; DNA: TGTGCCAGCAGCTCACTCAGGGCGAGCTCCTATAATTCACCCCTCCACTTT
V: TRBV4-3; J: TRBJ2-1; size: .; D: .; CDR3: CASSQDVGGGYNEQFF; DNA: TGCGCCAGCAGCCAAGACGTCGGGGGCGGGTACAATGAGCAGTTCTTC